The clone carrying this T cell receptor (beta chain) has only one observation. Germline lookup yields CDR1 MGHRA and CDR2 YSYEKL. The CDR3 is made up of 16 amino acids. J lost 4 bases, V lost 3 bases, and 6 bases had no gene match. The data belong to a study of blood T cell repertoires in COVID-19. Study as a whole: T cells, B-cell-depleted T cells, or PBMCs supplied cDNA or gDNA.

Seattle patients were enrolled during active infection and followed longitudinally. The assay was immunoSEQ multiplex PCR, and TCRdb's table has in-frame clones only and misses some. The sample holds under 250,000 clones, around 86% seen once. The TCR sequence derives from a woman at least 80 years old with COVID-19, enrolled during active disease. This chain connects TRBV4-1 to TRBJ2-1, with 10 bases lining up with TRBD2. The sequenced sample was peripheral blood. The DNA of the CDR3 is TGCGCCAGCAGCCATGATCGGACTAGCGGTTACAATGAGCAGTTCTTC. Translation gives CASSHDRTSGYNEQFF.